The 8 T cell receptor beta chains below come from one sample, sequenced in a study of blood T cells in healthy people across ages. Primed by a sample-barcoded 5' primer and a J-beta primer mix, a second PCR proceeded for roughly 6 to 12 cycles. MiXCR, applied by TCRdb to the 5' RACE reads, yields one record per CDR3 protein. The sample consists of approximately 730,000 distinct CDR3 sequences, about 55% of them appearing once. The source material was blood. Every receptor here comes from an elderly man in good health.

This clonotype appeared a few times. The V gene is TRBV5-1, the J gene TRBJ1-4; D not resolved. This CDR3 has 15 residues. Germline lookup yields CDR1 SGHRS and CDR2 YFSETQ. V lost 3 bases, J lost 4 bases, and 13 bases lay in between. The CDR3, as DNA: TGCGCCAGCAGCTCTGAAGGACGTATTAATGAAAAACTGTTTTTT. Translating gives CASSSEGRINEKLFF.

This sequence joins TRBV29-1 and TRBJ2-5; perhaps TRBD1 as D (6 bases). TRBJ2-4 explains the end of the DNA better; the J call may be wrong. The CDR3 loop spans 16 amino acids. Germline V gene sequence: CDR1 SQVTM, CDR2 ANQGSEA. CDR3 sequence reads: CSVEDLTAGVVDIQYF. CDR3 nucleotides: TGCAGCGTTGAAGATCTTACTGCAGGGGTTGTAGACATTCAGTACTTC.

As to this clonotype: This may be a read error: a much more frequent sequence differs by one nucleotide. The chain couples TRBV3-1 to TRBJ2-5; 8 nucleotides match TRBD2. V gave up 0 bases and J gave up 11 bases; unmatched junction bases: 8. The CDR3 loop spans 14 amino acids. Germline V gives CDR1 LGHDT, CDR2 YNNKEL (reference sequence). The CDR3 DNA sequence: TGTGCCAGCAGCCAAGACTATAGCGGGAATGAGCAGTACTTC. It encodes CASSQDYSGNEQYF.

CDR3 loop: CASSPASLPSHEQFF. In DNA form, the CDR3 reads TGTGCCAGCTCACCAGCATCTCTTCCCAGCCATGAGCAGTTCTTC. The genes are TRBV18 and TRBJ2-1; the D is unclear. In germline, CDR1 is KGHSH, CDR2 LQKENI. The V gene lost 2 bases and the J gene lost 8 bases, with 16 bases spanning the gap. This CDR3 has 15 residues. Drawing the rest from reference TRBV18 and TRBJ2-1, the complete variable domain is NAGVMQNPRHLVRRRGQEARLRCSPMKGHSHVYWYRQLPEEGLKFMVYLQKENIIDESGMPKERFSAEFPKEGPSILRIQQVVRGDSAAYFCASSPASLPSHEQFFGPGTRLTVL.

This chain uses TRBV7-2 with TRBJ2-4; TRBD1 matches at 12 bases. The DNA end lines up better with TRBJ2-7; the J call may be wrong. The germline V gene encodes CDR1 SGHTA and CDR2 FQGNSA. This CDR3 is built from 15 residues. Here the CDR3 reads CASSLVGTGGFEQYF. The CDR3 nucleotides read TGTGCCAGCAGCTTAGTTGGGACAGGGGGCTTCGAGCAGTACTTC.

This clonotype came up a few times. J is TRBJ2-5 and V is TRBV24-1; D might be TRBD1 or TRBD2, each matching 5 bases. This CDR3 comprises 15 residues. In germline, CDR1 is KGHDR, CDR2 SFDVKD. Trimming removed 3 bases at V and 3 bases at J, with 13 bases between. CDR3 sequence: CATSDPRDPKETQYF. CDR3 bases: TGTGCCACCAGTGATCCCCGGGACCCCAAAGAGACCCAGTACTTC.

This clonotype was detected a few times. The chain carries TRBV7-8 and TRBJ1-5; D perhaps matches TRBD1 (6 bases). The CDR3 spans 14 residues. Trimming stripped 5 bases from V and 3 bases from J, with 11 bases between. The V gene's germline CDR1 is SGHVS and CDR2 FQNEAQ. The CDR3 sequence is CASSPGQPNQPQHF. DNA of the CDR3: TGTGCCAGCAGCCCAGGACAGCCCAATCAGCCCCAGCATTTT. Supplemented by reference TRBV7-8 and TRBJ1-5, the full variable domain reads GAGVSQSPRYKVAKRGQDVALRCDPISGHVSLFWYQQALGQGPEFLTYFQNEAQLDKSGLPSDRFFAERPEGSVSTLKIQRTQQEDSAVYLCASSPGQPNQPQHFGDGTRLSIL.

The chain is built from TRBV12-5 and TRBJ2-1; the match to TRBD2 covers 9 bases. The germline V gene encodes CDR1 LGHNT and CDR2 FRNRAP. The length of the CDR3 is 16 residues. Unmatched junction bases numbered 7, after V lost 6 bases and J lost 1 base. The CDR3: CASGTGLAASYNEQFF. The DNA of the CDR3 is TGTGCTAGTGGGACGGGACTAGCAGCTTCCTACAATGAGCAGTTCTTC.